The present T cell receptor beta chain was sequenced within a study of blood T cell repertoires in COVID-19. Overall study context: The United States, Italy and Spain supplied acute and convalescent COVID-19 samples. Sample material is recorded as cDNA or gDNA derived from T cells, B-cell-depleted T cells, or PBMCs.

Source study methods: Using reference gene primer amplification, nucleated cell counts were estimated. Assay used: immunoSEQ multiplex PCR; TCRdb lists only in-frame clones, some missing. V and J calls and clone size are copied from that table; D and trimming were computed from the DNA. The sample lists 120,000 to 150,000 clones; roughly 89% were seen once. This clone was detected once. The CDR3 loop spans 18 amino acids. V shed 3 bases and J 2 bases; nucleotides not matched to a gene: 10. Germline values: CDR1 MGHRA, CDR2 YSYEKL. The V call is TRBV4-1, the J call TRBJ2-7, with 13 bases matching TRBD2. The source is a human donor in a cohort sampled during active COVID-19. Sample: peripheral blood. The CDR3 DNA is TGCGCCAGCAGCCATAGGACTAGCGGGGGAACTAGGACCTACGAGCAGTACTTC. Its protein is CASSHRTSGGTRTYEQYF.